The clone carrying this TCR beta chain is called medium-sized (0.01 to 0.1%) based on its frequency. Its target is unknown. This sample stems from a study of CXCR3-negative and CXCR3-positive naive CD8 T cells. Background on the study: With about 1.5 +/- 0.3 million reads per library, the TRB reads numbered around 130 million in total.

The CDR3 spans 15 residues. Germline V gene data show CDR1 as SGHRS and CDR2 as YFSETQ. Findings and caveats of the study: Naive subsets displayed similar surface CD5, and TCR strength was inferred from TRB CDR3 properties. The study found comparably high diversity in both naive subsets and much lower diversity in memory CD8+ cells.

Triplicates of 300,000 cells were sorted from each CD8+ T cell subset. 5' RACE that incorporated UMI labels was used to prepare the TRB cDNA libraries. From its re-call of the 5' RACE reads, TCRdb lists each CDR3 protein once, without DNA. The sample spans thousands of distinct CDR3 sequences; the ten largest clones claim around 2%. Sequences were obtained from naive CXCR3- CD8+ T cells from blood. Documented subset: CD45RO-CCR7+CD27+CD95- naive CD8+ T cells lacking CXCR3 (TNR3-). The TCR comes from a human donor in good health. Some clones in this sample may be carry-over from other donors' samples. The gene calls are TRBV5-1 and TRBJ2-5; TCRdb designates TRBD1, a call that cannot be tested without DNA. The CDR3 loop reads CASSFGTGPQETQYF.